This T cell receptor (beta chain) was observed in a study of cytotoxic CD8 clonotypes in ibrutinib-treated CLL. TCRdb's table, derived via immunoSEQ multiplex PCR, lists solely in-frame clones and lacks some. The table shows around 250,000 clones, with 70% occurring only once. The germline V gene encodes CDR1 MNHEY and CDR2 SVGAGI. V was trimmed by 8 bases and J by 2 bases, leaving 13 bases between them. The CDR3 contains 13 residues. The chain links TRBV6-5 to TRBJ2-7; a weak D match, TRBD2 (5 bases). This specimen consisted of PBMCs, obtained after 24 months of ibrutinib treatment. The source is a human donor with chronic lymphocytic leukemia. The CDR3 bases are TGTGCCAGCGAGAGTAGCGCGGCCTACGAGCAGTACTTC. It is translated as CASESSAAYEQYF.